These 30 T cell receptor beta chains were all obtained from the same sample, sequenced in a study of control samples from healthy donors and cancer patients. Sequencing was performed with immunoSEQ multiplex PCR; in TCRdb, only in-frame clones are kept and a portion is missing. The sample contains 150,000 or so clones, 85% to 95% of which appear only once. Input material: blood. The source of these receptors is a middle-aged man in good health.

This rearrangement joins TRBV5-1 to TRBJ2-6; D remains unclear. Trimming took 0 bases from V and 0 from J, leaving 7 bases between them. The CDR3 runs to 16 residues. CDR1 is SGHRS, CDR2 YFSETQ, per germline. The CDR3 coding sequence is TGCGCCAGCAGCTTGGACCGCCCCTCTGGGGCCAACGTCCTGACTTTC. Protein sequence: CASSLDRPSGANVLTF.

The V gene is TRBV6-5, the J gene TRBJ2-4, with TRBD2 matching 9 bases. The CDR3 is 14 residues long. Unmatched junction bases numbered 9, after V lost 6 bases and J lost 9 bases. Germline-derived CDR1 and CDR2 are MNHEY and SVGAGI. The CDR3 DNA follows: TGTGCCAGCAGGGAGAGGACTAGCGCAAGCATTCAGTACTTC. Amino acid sequence: CASRERTSASIQYF.

This chain connects TRBV5-1 to TRBJ1-4; perhaps TRBD1 as D (5 bases). V lost 4 bases and J 10 bases, leaving 14 bases between the germline ends. CDR3 length: 13 residues. Germline CDR1 reads SGHRS; CDR2 reads YFSETQ. The CDR3 loop is CASSPDMSTKLFF. CDR3 nucleotide sequence: TGCGCCAGCAGCCCGGACATGAGCACAAAACTGTTTTTT. Together with reference TRBV5-1 and TRBJ1-4, the CDR3 gives the full variable domain: KAGVTQTPRYLIKTRGQQVTLSCSPISGHRSVSWYQQTPGQGLQFLFEYFSETQRNKGNFPGRFSGRQFSNSRSEMNVSTLELGDSALYLCASSPDMSTKLFFGSGTQLSVL.

As regards this clone: A junction boundary mismatches the germline segment, possibly from a read error. This sequence joins TRBV10-3 and TRBJ2-7, with TRBD2 matching 13 bases. CDR3 length: 13 amino acids. The germline gives CDR1 ENHRY, CDR2 SYGVKD. CDR3 bases: TGTGCCATCAGTGATAATCTCGGGACTAGCGGGACCTTC. Amino acids: CAISDNLGTSGTF.

V is TRBV5-1 and J is TRBJ1-1; D gene ambiguous. The germline V gene encodes CDR1 SGHRS and CDR2 YFSETQ. Trimming left V 0 bases short and J 0 bases short, with 3 bases between. The CDR3 runs 13 residues. CDR3 amino acids: CASSLVLNTEAFF. The DNA for the CDR3 is TGCGCCAGCAGCTTGGTACTGAACACTGAAGCTTTCTTT.

CDR3 sequence reads: CASSLATRGEQYF. The CDR3, as DNA: TGTGCCAGCAGCTTAGCGACTAGGGGAGAGCAGTACTTC. The chain employs TRBV7-6 and TRBJ2-7; D may be TRBD2 (6 bases). Germline V gene data show CDR1 as SGHVS and CDR2 as FNYEAQ. Deletions cut 0 bases from V and 7 bases from J, with 10 bases between. This CDR3 has 13 amino acids.

The chain carries TRBV11-2 and TRBJ2-1; unclear D gene. Trimming left V 2 bases short and J 8 bases short, with 4 bases between. CDR3 length: 11 amino acids. Germline CDR1 reads SGHAT; CDR2 reads FQNNGV. This chain's CDR3 is CASSLSYEQFF. For the CDR3, the DNA is TGTGCCAGCAGCTTATCGTATGAGCAGTTCTTC.

This clone appeared once. This chain joins TRBV2 and TRBJ1-2, with 11 bases matching TRBD1. Germline CDR1 is SNHLY and CDR2 is FYNNEI. This CDR3 contains 14 residues. V trimming: 6 bases; J trimming: 2 bases; junction bases outside the gene matches: 2. DNA for the CDR3: TGTGCCAGCAGCCGGACAGGGGGCAACTATGGCTACACCTTC. Translating it yields CASSRTGGNYGYTF.

V usage is TRBV7-2 and J usage is TRBJ2-7, with D perhaps being TRBD1 or TRBD2 (5 bases each). Germline lookup yields CDR1 SGHTA and CDR2 FQGNSA. The CDR3 sequence is 16 residues long. Deletions cut 2 bases from V and 2 bases from J, with 16 bases between. The DNA for the CDR3 is TGTGCCAGCAGCTTAATTGTGGGGGTCCTGGCCTACGAGCAGTACTTC. The encoded protein is CASSLIVGVLAYEQYF.

This clone was recorded once. The V and J genes are TRBV13 and TRBJ2-1; 7 nucleotides align to TRBD2. The germline gives CDR1 PRHDT, CDR2 FYEKMQ (reference sequence). The CDR3 loop spans 13 amino acids. The ends lost 5 bases at V and 5 bases at J; junction bases unmatched: 3. The CDR3 is CASSPGGNNEQFF. The CDR3 nucleotides are TGTGCCAGCAGCCCGGGGGGTAACAATGAGCAGTTCTTC.

The V gene is TRBV25-1, the J gene TRBJ2-7, with no clear D. CDR3 length equals 11 residues. V lost 6 bases and J lost 2, with 5 bases in between. Germline V gene lookup returns CDR1 MGHDK and CDR2 SYGVNS. Here the CDR3 DNA reads TGTGCCAGCAGCGTTACCTACGAGCAGTACTTC. It translates to CASSVTYEQYF.

V gene TRBV15 combines with J gene TRBJ2-2; 7 bases are a match to TRBD1. The germline V gene encodes CDR1 LNHNV and CDR2 YYDKDF (reference sequence). Trimming cost V 6 bases and J 0 bases; bases outside gene matches: 4. The CDR3 covers 15 residues. CDR3 region: CATRTGTANTGELFF. The CDR3 DNA reads TGTGCCACCAGGACCGGGACAGCGAACACCGGGGAGCTGTTTTTT. Combining the CDR3 with reference TRBV15 and TRBJ2-2 gives the whole variable domain DAMVIQNPRYQVTQFGKPVTLSCSQTLNHNVMYWYQQKSSQAPKLLFHYYDKDFNNEADTPDNFQSRRPNTSFCFLDIRSPGLGDTAMYLCATRTGTANTGELFFGEGSRLTVL.

This rearrangement joins TRBV27 to TRBJ2-7; D is ambiguous. The CDR3 covers 12 residues. V was pared by 6 bases and J by 4 bases, with 10 bases between. Looked up from germline, CDR1 is MNHEY and CDR2 is SMNVEV (reference sequence). This CDR3 reads CASSSLGYEQYF. Written as DNA, the CDR3 is TGTGCCAGCAGCTCCCTGGGGTACGAGCAGTACTTC.

This clone was observed a single time. The rearrangement links TRBV2 to TRBJ1-3; 7 nucleotides align to TRBD1. The CDR3 loop spans 15 amino acids. Looked up from germline, CDR1 is SNHLY and CDR2 is FYNNEI. V lost 2 bases and J lost 3; bases outside the gene matches: 4. Here the CDR3 DNA reads TGTGCCAGCAGTGAACTACAGGGGTTTGGAAACACCATATATTTT. This translates into CASSELQGFGNTIYF.

This clone has only one observation. V usage is TRBV4-2 and J usage is TRBJ1-6; D is perhaps TRBD1 (6 bases). Trimming cost V 0 bases and J 9 bases, with 15 bases left between them. The CDR3 consists of 16 residues. Germline V gene data show CDR1 as LGHNA and CDR2 as YNFKEQ. The CDR3 sequence: CASSQDIRGASSPLHF. For the CDR3, the DNA is TGTGCCAGCAGCCAAGATATCCGGGGGGCATCTTCACCCCTCCACTTT.

The chain couples TRBV4-1 to TRBJ2-3, with D maybe TRBD2 (5 bases). V gave up 0 bases and J gave up 2 bases, with 15 bases separating them. CDR1 MGHRA and CDR2 YSYEKL come from the germline V gene. This CDR3 has 17 residues. CDR3: CASSQDKRKGPTDTQYF. DNA of the CDR3: TGCGCCAGCAGCCAAGATAAGCGGAAGGGCCCCACAGATACGCAGTATTTT.

The chain is built from TRBV7-9 and TRBJ1-2, with 8 bases that match TRBD1. V was pared by 4 bases and J by 5 bases, with 12 bases of the junction left unmatched. The CDR3 has 16 amino acids. Germline CDR1 SEHNR, CDR2 FQNEAQ (reference sequence). The CDR3 bases are TGTGCCAGCAGCTCCGGACAGGGAGCTTTAGAGTATGGCTACACCTTC. Translation gives CASSSGQGALEYGYTF. The complete variable domain, with remaining parts taken from reference TRBV7-9 and TRBJ1-2, reads DTGVSQNPRHKITKRGQNVTFRCDPISEHNRLYWYRQTLGQGPEFLTYFQNEAQLEKSRLLSDRFSAERPKGSFSTLEIQRTEQGDSAMYLCASSSGQGALEYGYTFGSGTRLTVV.

The CDR3 DNA sequence: TGTGCCAGCAGTGACAACTCTGGGGCCAACGTCCTGACTTTC. Protein sequence: CASSDNSGANVLTF. V and J are TRBV25-1 and TRBJ2-6; D unresolved. CDR1 and CDR2 (germline): MGHDK, SYGVNS. The V gene lost 3 bases and the J gene lost 0 bases, with 3 bases spanning the gap. This CDR3 is built from 14 residues.

The chain recombines TRBV25-1 with TRBJ2-7, with D possibly being TRBD1 (5 bases). The germline CDR1 and CDR2 sequences are MGHDK and SYGVNS. Trimming shortened V by 6 bases and J by 2 bases, and 14 bases separated the two germline ends. The CDR3 covers 14 residues. The chain's CDR3 is CASRASKGTYEQYF. In nucleotides, the CDR3 is TGTGCCAGCAGGGCCTCAAAGGGGACCTACGAGCAGTACTTC.

V is TRBV27 and J is TRBJ2-2; 7 positions match TRBD1. CDR1 MNHEY and CDR2 SMNVEV come from the germline V gene (reference sequence). The CDR3 contains 16 residues. V lost 4 bases, J lost 5 bases, and 10 bases stayed unmatched. Written as DNA, the CDR3 is TGTGCCAGCAGTTCCGACCGACAGGGTGGGACCGGGGAGCTGTTTTTT. This gives the protein CASSSDRQGGTGELFF.

The chain couples TRBV2 to TRBJ2-2, with TRBD1 matching over 9 bases. The CDR3 is 14 residues long. V was pared by 6 bases and J by 6 bases, with 5 bases of the junction left unmatched. From germline, CDR1 is SNHLY and CDR2 FYNNEI. The CDR3 DNA reads TGTGCCAGCAGAGGGGACAGGGACCCCGGGGAGCTGTTTTTT. It translates to CASRGDRDPGELFF. Full variable domain (missing parts from reference TRBV2 and TRBJ2-2): EPEVTQTPSHQVTQMGQEVILRCVPISNHLYFYWYRQILGQKVEFLVSFYNNEISEKSEIFDDQFSVERPDGSNFTLKIRSTKLEDSAMYFCASRGDRDPGELFFGEGSRLTVL.

This clone appeared once. The rearrangement uses TRBV12-5 and TRBJ1-1; D call uncertain. This CDR3 has 12 residues. CDR1 LGHNT and CDR2 FRNRAP come from the germline V gene. Trimming pared 6 bases from V and 2 bases from J, leaving 7 bases between. The CDR3 sequence is CASGQENTEAFF. The CDR3, as DNA: TGTGCTAGTGGACAAGAAAACACTGAAGCTTTCTTT.

The chain combines TRBV24-1 with TRBJ2-5, with 7 bases matching TRBD1. Germline assignment: CDR1 KGHDR and CDR2 SFDVKD. V shed 3 bases and J 3 bases; nucleotides not matched to a gene: 12. CDR3 length: 17 amino acids. The CDR3 nucleotides are TGTGCCACCAGTGATCCCTTTCCCGGGACAGCGAAAGAGACCCAGTACTTC. Its protein product is CATSDPFPGTAKETQYF.

This chain connects TRBV14 to TRBJ1-6, with 7 bases fitting TRBD1. V lost 1 base to trimming and J lost 6 bases; unmatched junction nucleotides: 3. The CDR3 extends over 15 amino acids. Germline loops: CDR1 SGHDN, CDR2 FVKESK. This CDR3 is CASSQGGTANSPLHF. The CDR3 bases are TGTGCCAGCAGCCAAGGGGGGACAGCTAATTCACCCCTCCACTTT.

This chain uses TRBV19 with TRBJ1-6; TRBD1 matches 9 bases. The trim removed 7 bases at V and 10 bases at J, leaving 8 bases unmatched. Looked up from germline, CDR1 is LNHDA and CDR2 is SQIVND (reference sequence). CDR3 length equals 14 residues. The CDR3 DNA sequence: TGTGCCAGTACCGAACAGGGGGCGCGATCACCCCTCCACTTT. This sequence encodes CASTEQGARSPLHF.

This clone was seen a single time. J is TRBJ2-7 and V is TRBV7-2, with D unresolved. Trimming shortened V by 1 base and J by 6 bases, and 10 bases separated the two germline ends. Germline V gene sequence: CDR1 SGHTA, CDR2 FQGNSA. The CDR3 has 13 amino acids. The CDR3 sequence is CASSLGDFVEQYF. CDR3 sequence (DNA): TGTGCCAGCAGCTTAGGCGACTTCGTCGAGCAGTACTTC.

The J gene is TRBJ1-3, the V gene TRBV3-1 (or the pseudogene TRBV3-2); D uncertain. The ends were cut back, 5 bases at V and 0 bases at J, with 8 bases in the middle. Per germline, CDR1 LGHDT and CDR2 YNNKEL (reference sequence). The CDR3 consists of 14 residues. CDR3 sequence (DNA): TGTGCCAGCAGCTCAGGTGCCTCTGGAAACACCATATATTTT. It is translated as CASSSGASGNTIYF.

The chain uses TRBV2 and TRBJ1-3; 10 nucleotides align to TRBD1. The CDR3 totals 16 residues. The V segment lost 6 bases and the J segment 0 bases; nucleotides outside the gene matches: 5. Germline values: CDR1 SNHLY, CDR2 FYNNEI. The CDR3 spells CASRRTGGDSGNTIYF. The CDR3 nucleotides are TGTGCCAGCAGGCGGACAGGGGGGGACTCTGGAAACACCATATATTTT.

The chain joins TRBV9 to TRBJ2-7; 8 positions match TRBD2. Trimming cost V 4 bases and J 3 bases; bases outside gene matches: 18. The CDR3 totals 18 residues. The germline gives CDR1 SGDLS, CDR2 YYNGEE. The DNA for the CDR3 is TGTGCCAGCAGCACAGGGCTAGCGGGCAAGGACAGATTCTACGAGCAGTACTTC. This codes for CASSTGLAGKDRFYEQYF.

Of note for this clone: The same CDR3 can be traced to other DNA sequences in this sample. The V gene is TRBV5-1, the J gene TRBJ2-3; 7 bases map to TRBD1. This CDR3 is 14 amino acids long. Germline loops: CDR1 SGHRS, CDR2 YFSETQ. J gave up 0 bases and V 4 bases, and 2 bases lay outside the gene matches. The chain's CDR3 is CASSPGQSTDTQYF. CDR3 nucleotide sequence: TGCGCCAGCAGCCCGGGACAGAGCACAGATACGCAGTATTTT.